The 20 T cell receptor beta chains below were found in one sample sequenced in a study of response to subunit inactivated influenza vaccine (dated by TCRdb to the late 2010s). Library creation used RT-PCR. Sequencing relied on an Illumina HiSeq 2500. The public reads were reprocessed in TCRdb via fastp at Q25 and MiXCR, keeping in-frame beta chains. Each record represents a unique CDR3 protein, reported with the most common genes and DNA among its rows. A total of 550,000 to 800,000 distinct CDR3 sequences appear in this sample, around a sixth of them only once. Clones ranked in the top ten supply 11% of the sample. The starting material was PBMCs from blood, obtained 11 to 12 days after vaccination. The receptors derive from a man aged 45-65 years who received an inactivated influenza vaccine. Donor details come from another sample of the same person, matched by shared clones.

The sample holds a few counts of this clonotype. The J gene is TRBJ1-1, the V gene TRBV28; 9 nucleotides align to TRBD1. Germline V gives CDR1 MDHEN, CDR2 SYDVKM. Losses at the gene ends were 7 bases for V and 3 bases for J; bases not matched to a gene: 9. This CDR3 has 15 residues. CDR3 loop: CASISPGTGHTEAFF. The CDR3 region has the DNA TGTGCCAGCATCTCCCCCGGGACAGGGCACACTGAAGCTTTCTTT.

In its sample, this clonotype was seen many times. The V and J genes are TRBV28 and TRBJ2-7, with TRBD2 identical over 9 bases. With 2 bases clipped from V and 2 bases from J, the junction kept 7 bases outside the gene matches. The germline V gene has CDR1 MDHEN and CDR2 SYDVKM. The CDR3 is 16 amino acids. DNA for the CDR3: TGTGCCAGCAGTTTAAAACTAGCGGGTTTAACCTACGAGCAGTACTTC. Protein product: CASSLKLAGLTYEQYF. The full variable domain, in which reference TRBV28 and TRBJ2-7 provide the parts outside the CDR3, is DVKVTQSSRYLVKRTGEKVFLECVQDMDHENMFWYRQDPGLGLRLIYFSYDVKMKEKGDIPEGYSVSREKKERFSLILESASTNQTSMYLCASSLKLAGLTYEQYFGPGTRLTVT.

In this sample, this clonotype turned up many times. The V gene is TRBV12-3 or TRBV12-4, the J gene TRBJ1-4; D is undetermined. Trimming cost V 5 bases and J 4 bases, with 11 bases left between them. The CDR3 runs 14 residues. CDR3 region: CASSIRSLNEKLFF. CDR3 nucleotide sequence: TGTGCCAGCAGTATAAGGTCCCTTAATGAAAAACTGTTTTTT.

The V call is TRBV6-5, the J call TRBJ2-1; D unclear. The germline gives CDR1 MNHEY, CDR2 SVGAGI. Trimming removed 5 bases from V and 0 bases from J, with 11 bases in between. This CDR3 has 15 residues. In nucleotides, the CDR3 is TGTGCCAGCAGTAACGGGTTCAGCTCCTACAATGAGCAGTTCTTC. The encoded protein is CASSNGFSSYNEQFF.

The rearrangement joins TRBV5-1 to TRBJ1-6; unclear D gene. The germline CDR1 and CDR2 sequences are SGHRS and YFSETQ. The CDR3 runs 14 residues. V dropped 0 bases and J dropped 10 bases, with 11 bases sitting between them. CDR3 region: CASSLAWVGSPLHF. CDR3 nucleotide sequence: TGCGCCAGCAGCTTGGCCTGGGTAGGCTCACCCCTCCACTTT.

This clonotype was seen at least ten times. V and J are TRBV6-2 or TRBV6-3 and TRBJ2-1, with 12 bases matching TRBD1. With V trimmed by 5 bases and J by 5 bases, 13 bases remained unmatched. CDR3 length equals 18 residues. Germline CDR1 MNHEY, CDR2 SVGEGT. CDR3 DNA: TGTGCCAGCAGTAATCGGGACAGGGGGCTTCGTCCCCACAATGAGCAGTTCTTC. Translating gives CASSNRDRGLRPHNEQFF.

The chain couples TRBV10-3 to TRBJ2-1; D is uncertain. Trimming shortened V by 6 bases and J by 6 bases, and 9 bases separated the two germline ends. Per the germline V gene, CDR1 is ENHRY and CDR2 is SYGVKD. This CDR3 region has 12 residues. CDR3 residues: CAIRLATNEQFF. The CDR3 DNA reads as TGTGCCATCAGATTGGCAACCAATGAGCAGTTCTTC.

This clonotype appeared many times. The gene calls are TRBV10-3 and TRBJ1-2, with 10 bases fitting TRBD1. Germline V lookup: CDR1 ENHRY, CDR2 SYGVKD. Trimming removed 3 bases from V and 7 bases from J; junction bases left unmatched: 8. CDR3 length: 15 residues. Here the CDR3 DNA reads TGTGCCATCAGTGAACCCGGGACAGGGGCTTCTGGCTACACCTTC. Its translation is CAISEPGTGASGYTF.

This clonotype was observed a few times. The chain combines TRBV5-6 with TRBJ1-6; the D gene is possibly TRBD1 (5 bases). The V end lost 0 bases, the J end lost 13 bases, and 14 bases lay between the germline ends. Germline CDR1 SGHDT, CDR2 YYEEEE. The length of the CDR3 is 14 residues. CDR3 sequence: CASSLERGTVPLHF. The CDR3, as DNA: TGTGCCAGCAGCTTGGAGAGAGGGACCGTTCCCCTCCACTTT.

V and J are TRBV15 and TRBJ2-3, with D perhaps matching TRBD1 or TRBD2 (5 bases each). The CDR3 sequence is 16 residues long. Germline V CDR1 and CDR2: LNHNV, YYDKDF (reference sequence). V was shortened by 0 bases and J by 2 bases, with 12 bases between the two germline ends. The CDR3 reads CATSRDPGPLTDTQYF. The CDR3 DNA follows: TGTGCCACCAGCAGAGATCCGGGGCCTCTCACAGATACGCAGTATTTT.

The sample holds many counts of this clonotype. This rearrangement joins TRBV5-1 to TRBJ2-7; D possibly corresponds to TRBD1 (6 bases). Germline CDR1 SGHRS, CDR2 YFSETQ. The V and J ends lost 4 bases and 4 bases respectively, with 9 bases between them. This CDR3 spans 12 amino acids. The CDR3 DNA sequence: TGCGCCAGCAGCACACAGGGTTACGAGCAGTACTTC. Protein: CASSTQGYEQYF.

The rearrangement uses TRBV12-3 or TRBV12-4 and TRBJ2-7; a possible D gene is TRBD2 (7 bases). The V and J ends lost 5 bases and 3 bases respectively, with 20 bases between them. The CDR3 loop spans 16 amino acids. In DNA, the CDR3 is TGTGCCAGCAGTGGGGGCCGGGGGGAGGGTTTCTACGAGCAGTACTTC. Its translation: CASSGGRGEGFYEQYF.

This clonotype was detected ten times or more. J is TRBJ2-1 and V is TRBV6-1; TRBD1 might be the D (6 bases). The V gene's germline CDR1 is MNHNS and CDR2 SASEGT. The CDR3 runs 13 residues. V lost 6 bases, J lost 4 bases, and 10 bases lay in between. The CDR3 nucleotides are TGTGCCAGCAGCCGGACAGTTTACAATGAGCAGTTCTTC. Translated: CASSRTVYNEQFF.

This clonotype was picked up many times. The chain recombines TRBV10-3 with TRBJ2-5; D may match TRBD1 or TRBD2 (5 bases each). This CDR3 spans 15 amino acids. V shed 0 bases and J shed 2 bases, with 10 bases lying between them. Germline lookup yields CDR1 ENHRY and CDR2 SYGVKD. The CDR3 sequence: CAISESRGYQETQYF. In DNA form, the CDR3 reads TGTGCCATCAGTGAGTCGAGGGGCTATCAAGAGACCCAGTACTTC.

There are a few counts of this clonotype. The J gene is TRBJ2-5, the V gene TRBV4-3, with D unclear. The CDR3 is made up of 15 amino acids. The germline V gene encodes CDR1 LGHNA and CDR2 YSLEER. V was pared by 0 bases and J by 2 bases, with 10 bases between. The DNA of the CDR3 is TGCGCCAGCAGCCAAGATCTGTGGCAGCAAGAGACCCAGTACTTC. Translated, it gives CASSQDLWQQETQYF.

The table lists this clonotype with a few counts. The V gene is TRBV6-5, the J gene TRBJ1-1; weak D call: TRBD1 (5 bases). Per the germline V gene, CDR1 is MNHEY and CDR2 is SVGAGI. The length of the CDR3 is 15 residues. Trimming took off 0 bases at V and 3 bases at J, with 11 bases between the two ends. The DNA for the CDR3 is TGTGCCAGCAGTTACTCTCGGGGGGTTTACACTGAAGCTTTCTTT. It is translated as CASSYSRGVYTEAFF.

V and J are TRBV30 and TRBJ2-3; D could derive from TRBD1 or TRBD2 (5 bases each). In germline, CDR1 is GTSNPN, CDR2 SVGIG (reference sequence). This CDR3 has 14 amino acids. The V gene lost 0 bases and the J gene lost 3 bases, with 10 bases spanning the gap. The CDR3 sequence: CAWSVGGMTDTQYF. CDR3 nucleotides: TGTGCCTGGAGTGTTGGGGGAATGACAGATACGCAGTATTTT. The full variable domain, completed using reference TRBV30 and TRBJ2-3, is SQTIHQWPATLVQPVGSPLSLECTVEGTSNPNLYWYRQAAGRGLQLLFYSVGIGQISSEVPQNLSASRPQDRQFILSSKKLLLSDSGFYLCAWSVGGMTDTQYFGPGTRLTVL.

The chain links TRBV11-2 to TRBJ1-3, with 8 bases lining up with TRBD1. With 4 bases clipped from V and 1 base from J, the junction kept 3 bases outside the gene matches. The CDR3 totals 15 residues. Per germline, CDR1 SGHAT and CDR2 FQNNGV. CDR3 loop: CASSSDRGSGNTIYF. In DNA form, the CDR3 reads TGTGCCAGCAGCTCCGACAGGGGATCTGGAAACACCATATATTTT.

This clonotype was seen more than once but under ten times. The chain employs TRBV20-1 and TRBJ2-7; 9 bases agree with TRBD2. Germline CDR1 reads DFQATT; CDR2 reads SNEGSKA (reference sequence). V gave up 5 bases and J gave up 2 bases; unmatched junction bases: 7. The CDR3 length is 14 residues. The CDR3 loop is CSAQSGGRAYEQYF. In DNA, the CDR3 is TGCAGTGCTCAAAGCGGGGGGCGGGCCTACGAGCAGTACTTC.

Here the CDR3 DNA reads TGTGCCAGCAGTCCCGGGACAGGGATGGAGACCCAGTACTTC. Its protein is CASSPGTGMETQYF. V gene TRBV6-1 combines with J gene TRBJ2-5; 9 bases match TRBD1. V gave up 5 bases and J gave up 5 bases; unmatched junction bases: 6. The CDR3 sequence is 14 residues long. Germline V gene sequence: CDR1 MNHNS, CDR2 SASEGT.